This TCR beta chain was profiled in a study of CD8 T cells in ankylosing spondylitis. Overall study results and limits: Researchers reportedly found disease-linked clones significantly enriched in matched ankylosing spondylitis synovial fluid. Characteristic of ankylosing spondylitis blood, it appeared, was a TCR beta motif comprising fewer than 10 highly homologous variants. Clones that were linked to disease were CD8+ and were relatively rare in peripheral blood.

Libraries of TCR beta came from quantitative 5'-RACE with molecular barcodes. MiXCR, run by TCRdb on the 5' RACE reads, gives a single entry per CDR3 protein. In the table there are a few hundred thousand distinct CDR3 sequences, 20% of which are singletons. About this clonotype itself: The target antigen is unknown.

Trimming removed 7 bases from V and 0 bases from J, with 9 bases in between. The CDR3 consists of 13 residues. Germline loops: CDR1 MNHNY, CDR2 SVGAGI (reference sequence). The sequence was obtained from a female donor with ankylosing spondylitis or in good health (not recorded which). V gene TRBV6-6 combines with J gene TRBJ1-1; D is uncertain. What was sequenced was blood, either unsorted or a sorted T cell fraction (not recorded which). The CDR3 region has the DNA TGTGCCAGCACTCAGATACTGAACACTGAAGCTTTCTTT. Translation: CASTQILNTEAFF.